This T cell receptor (beta chain) was found in a study of cytotoxic CD8 clonotypes in ibrutinib-treated CLL. General study points: Sampling of sustained-remission and progressing patients occurred at differing times. Clonality measured at baseline exceeded age-matched healthy donors, tracking circulating CD8+ T-cell counts.

A remark on this clone: Antigen unknown.

Produced via immunoSEQ multiplex PCR; TCRdb's table is partial and in-frame only. The sample has some 200,000 clones, roughly three quarters seen once. The V gene's germline CDR1 is MNHNS and CDR2 SASEGT. Trimming cost V 8 bases and J 4 bases, with 12 bases left between them. This CDR3 comprises 12 residues. This material consisted of PBMCs, taken after 12 months of ibrutinib treatment. The V gene is TRBV6-1, the J gene TRBJ2-7, with D unclear. This clonotype was sampled from a human donor with chronic lymphocytic leukemia. CDR3 sequence: CASHEVGYEQYF. CDR3 DNA: TGTGCCAGCCATGAGGTCGGATACGAGCAGTACTTC.